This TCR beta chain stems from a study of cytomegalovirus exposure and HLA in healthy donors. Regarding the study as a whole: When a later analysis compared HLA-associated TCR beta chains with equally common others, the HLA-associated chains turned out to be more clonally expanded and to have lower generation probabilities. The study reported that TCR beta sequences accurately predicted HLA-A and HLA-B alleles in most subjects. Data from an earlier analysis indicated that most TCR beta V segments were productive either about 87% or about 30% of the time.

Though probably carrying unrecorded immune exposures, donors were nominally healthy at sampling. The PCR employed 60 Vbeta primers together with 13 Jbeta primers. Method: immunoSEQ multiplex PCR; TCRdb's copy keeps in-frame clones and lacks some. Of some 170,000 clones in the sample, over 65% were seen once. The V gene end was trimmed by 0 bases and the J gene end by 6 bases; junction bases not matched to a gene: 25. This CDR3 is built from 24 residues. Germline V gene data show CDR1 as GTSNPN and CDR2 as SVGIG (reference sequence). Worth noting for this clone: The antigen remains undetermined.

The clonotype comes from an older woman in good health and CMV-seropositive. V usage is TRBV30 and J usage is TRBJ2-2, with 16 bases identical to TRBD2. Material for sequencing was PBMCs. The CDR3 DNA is TGTGCCTGGAGTGTCGGTACTAGCGGGAGGTTGTGGGGACTAGCGGGAGGGTCGGCCGGGGAGCTGTTTTTT. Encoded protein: CAWSVGTSGRLWGLAGGSAGELFF.